This is a list of T cell receptor beta chains from one sample in a study of cytomegalovirus exposure and HLA in healthy donors. This table comes from immunoSEQ multiplex PCR, and its TCRdb copy is limited to in-frame clones, with some not included. The repertoire holds 150,000 or so clones, 68% seen once, with about 10% in the top ten. The specimen was PBMCs. The receptors shown here come from a young man in good health and CMV-seropositive. CDR3s include the opening cysteine and the closing phenylalanine or tryptophan. The order of the fields is D gene, clone size, V gene, J gene, CDR3 DNA, CDR3 protein. D genes are given only for firm matches. Expanded clones are given a class, and other clones once, few, many or no size at all.

.	.	TRBV19	TRBJ1-1	TGTGCCAGTAGGCCCGCGGCCGAAAACACTGAAGCTTTCTTT	CASRPAAENTEAFF
.	once	TRBV18	TRBJ1-2	TGTGCCAGCTCACCAGGGGGCTACTATGGCTACACCTTC	CASSPGGYYGYTF
TRBD1	.	TRBV10-2	TRBJ2-1	TGCGCCAGCAGGACAGGGGCTGATGAGCAGTTCTTC	CASRTGADEQFF
TRBD1	.	TRBV30	TRBJ2-5	TGTGCCTCATCCGGGACAGGGTCAGGGGAGCAGTACTTC	CASSGTGSGEQYF
TRBD1	.	TRBV9	TRBJ1-2	TGTGCCAGCAGCGGGGGGACAGACACTAACTATGGCTACACCTTC	CASSGGTDTNYGYTF
.	once	TRBV30	TRBJ2-5	TGTGCCTGGAGTGTGGGAGTTACGGGGACCCAGTACTTC	CAWSVGVTGTQYF
TRBD2	.	TRBV5-4	TRBJ2-7	TGTGCCAGCAGCTTACCAGCGGGAGGCACCTACGAGCAGTACTTC	CASSLPAGGTYEQYF
TRBD2	few	TRBV5-1	TRBJ2-7	TGCGCCAGCAGCTTGTCCGGGGGGGGTACCTACGAGCAGTACTTC	CASSLSGGGTYEQYF
.	.	TRBV5-1	TRBJ2-7	TGCGCCAGCAGCTTGGTGACAGACGAGCAGTACTTC	CASSLVTDEQYF
TRBD2	few	TRBV13	TRBJ2-1	TGTGCCAGCAGCTCACCAATCGGGACTAGCGGGAGCGGAACCTATGAGCAGTTCTTC	CASSSPIGTSGSGTYEQFF
.	.	TRBV6-6	TRBJ1-5	TGTGCCAGCCATACGGTCCAAAATCAGCCCCAGCATTTT	CASHTVQNQPQHF
.	.	TRBV18	TRBJ1-1	TGTGCCAGCTCACTGGGGGGGATACTAACTGAAGCTTTCTTT	CASSLGGILTEAFF
TRBD1	.	TRBV6-6	TRBJ2-5	TGTGCCAGCAGTTACTTAATCGACAGGGGCCAAGAGACCCAGTACTTC	CASSYLIDRGQETQYF
.	.	TRBV6-6	TRBJ2-5	TGTGCCAGCAGCCCCCTTTCAAAACGAGAACAAGAGACCCAGTACTTC	CASSPLSKREQETQYF
.	.	TRBV16	TRBJ2-7	TGTGCCAGCAGCCAAGCGAGTCCCGTCAAGGAGCAGTACTTC	CASSQASPVKEQYF
.	few	TRBV11-2	TRBJ2-7	TGTGCCAGCAGCTTAGACTGGACAGAGATCGGGGAGCAGTACTTC	CASSLDWTEIGEQYF
TRBD2	.	TRBV30	TRBJ2-1	TGTGCCAGAACTAGCGGGAGTCCGGGTGAGCAGTTCTTC	CARTSGSPGEQFF
.	.	TRBV13	TRBJ2-3	TGTGCCAGCAGCCCCGACAGGTTCTCAACAGATACGCAGTATTTT	CASSPDRFSTDTQYF
TRBD1	.	TRBV7-9	TRBJ2-2	TGTGCCAGCAGCCAGGACAGGGGAGTCACCGGGGAGCTGTTTTTT	CASSQDRGVTGELFF
TRBD1	.	TRBV18	TRBJ2-7	TGTGCCAGCTCACCACGGGACAGCTCCTACGAGCAGTACTTC	CASSPRDSSYEQYF
TRBD2	.	TRBV27	TRBJ2-5	TGTGCCAGCAGTTTTAATTCGGGACTAGCGAAGGAGACCCAGTACTTC	CASSFNSGLAKETQYF
TRBD1	.	TRBV28	TRBJ2-2	TGTGCCAGCCTCGGGACAGGGGTAGCCGGGGAGCTGTTTTTT	CASLGTGVAGELFF
.	.	TRBV27	TRBJ2-5	TGTGCCAGCAGCCTAGGCGGTTCCGGGCAGTACTTC	CASSLGGSGQYF
.	.	TRBV30	TRBJ1-1	TGTGCCTGGAGTGTGGCGGAGGACACTGAAGCTTTCTTT	CAWSVAEDTEAFF
.	.	TRBV30	TRBJ1-1	TGTGCCTGGGCTAAGGGGGAGAAGAGGAGCACTGAAGCTTTCTTT	CAWAKGEKRSTEAFF
.	.	TRBV28	TRBJ1-4	TGTGCCGTTACAAGTGATGAAAAACTGTTTTTT	CAVTSDEKLFF
.	.	TRBV11-3	TRBJ2-1	TGTGCCAGCAGTCTTTTTGTACTGAGCAATGAGCAGTTCTTC	CASSLFVLSNEQFF
.	.	TRBV5-6	TRBJ1-2	TGTGCCAGCAGCTTGGGTCGTCCCGTCCACTATGGCTACACCTTC	CASSLGRPVHYGYTF
.	.	TRBV5-4	TRBJ1-1	TGTGCCAGCAGACTTAACGCAGGGGATTTCGACACTGAAGCTTTCTTT	CASRLNAGDFDTEAFF
TRBD2	.	TRBV4-1	TRBJ2-7	TGCGCCAGCAGCCAAGTGGGTCGCGCGGGAGCCCTCCTCTCCTACGAGCAGTACTTC	CASSQVGRAGALLSYEQYF
.	.	TRBV27	TRBJ2-7	TGTGCCAGCAGTTTATCGGGCAAATACGAGCAGTACTTC	CASSLSGKYEQYF
.	.	TRBV28	TRBJ2-3	TGTGCCAGCAGTCTCCGGTCTAGCACAGATACGCAGTATTTT	CASSLRSSTDTQYF
TRBD2	few	TRBV14	TRBJ2-7	TGTGCCAGCAGCCAGGAAGCGGGAGGGCCCTACGAGCAGTACTTC	CASSQEAGGPYEQYF
.	few	TRBV5-4	TRBJ2-1	TGTGCCAGCAGCCCTCCCGGGGGTGGTGACAATGAGCAGTTCTTC	CASSPPGGGDNEQFF
.	.	TRBV30	TRBJ1-5	TGTGCCTGGAGTCCGCAGGGCAATCAGCCCCAGCATTTT	CAWSPQGNQPQHF
.	.	TRBV7-9	TRBJ1-2	TGTGCCAGCAGCTTAGTCGGGTCGGGAGCAGCTAACTATGGCTACACCTTC	CASSLVGSGAANYGYTF
.	.	TRBV6-1	TRBJ2-7	TGTGCCAGCAGTGACTACAGGGGGGGATCCTACGAGCAGTACTTC	CASSDYRGGSYEQYF
TRBD1	.	TRBV10-1	TRBJ2-7	TGCGCCAGCAGTAAGGACAGGGACCCTTACTACGAGCAGTACTTC	CASSKDRDPYYEQYF
TRBD2	.	TRBV27	TRBJ2-7	TGTGCCAGCAGTTTTCGTTCTAGCGGGGGGGCCTCCTACGAGCAGTACTTC	CASSFRSSGGASYEQYF
.	.	TRBV5-1	TRBJ2-2	TGCGCCAGTATGCGGGGGCCTGGCGGGGAGCTGTTTTTT	CASMRGPGGELFF
.	.	TRBV28	TRBJ1-5	TGTGCCAGCAGTCCCGCCAGGGATCAGCCCCAGCATTTT	CASSPARDQPQHF
.	.	TRBV27	TRBJ2-2	TGTGCCAGCAGTAGTAATGGACTCGCGTTTGCCGGGGAGCTGTTTTTT	CASSSNGLAFAGELFF
TRBD1	.	TRBV9	TRBJ2-5	TGTGCCAGCAGCGGGGACAGGGAACAAGAGACCCAGTACTTC	CASSGDREQETQYF
TRBD1	.	TRBV11-3	TRBJ1-1	TGTGCCAGCAGCTCGACAGGGTCTGTTGAAGCTTTCTTT	CASSSTGSVEAFF
.	.	TRBV10-3	TRBJ1-1	TGTGCCAGCGCGACAGCAACGACCACTGAAGCTTTCTTT	CASATATTTEAFF
TRBD2	.	TRBV7-2	TRBJ2-3	TGTGCCAGCAGCTTAGGGACTAGCGGGAGCCTTTCAGATACGCAGTATTTT	CASSLGTSGSLSDTQYF
.	.	TRBV14	TRBJ1-3	TGTGCCAGCAGCCAAGTCCGGGTGGGAAACACCATATATTTT	CASSQVRVGNTIYF
.	.	TRBV28	TRBJ1-2	TGTGCCAGCAGTTCCCTCCTTTCAGGGGAAACTAACTATGGCTACACCTTC	CASSSLLSGETNYGYTF
.	.	TRBV28	TRBJ2-3	TGTGCCAGCAGTTTATCCCAACGAGAGGCAGACACAGATACGCAGTATTTT	CASSLSQREADTDTQYF
TRBD1	.	TRBV5-1	TRBJ1-1	TGCGCCAGCAGCATGCAACAGGGGATTGAAGCTTTCTTT	CASSMQQGIEAFF
.	.	TRBV7-9	TRBJ2-5	TGTGCCAGCGGCGGGCGCCAAGAGACCCAGTACTTC	CASGGRQETQYF
TRBD1	.	TRBV6-6	TRBJ2-7	TGTGCCAGCAGTTACCTAGGGGACAGGGGATACGAGCAGTACTTC	CASSYLGDRGYEQYF
TRBD1	few	TRBV18	TRBJ2-6	TGTGCCAGCTCACCTCCCGGACAGGGGTACTCTGGGGCCAACGTCCTGACTTTC	CASSPPGQGYSGANVLTF
TRBD1	.	TRBV19	TRBJ2-7	TGTGCCAGTAGCTCAGGGGGCTCCTACGAGCAGTACTTC	CASSSGGSYEQYF
TRBD1	.	TRBV7-9	TRBJ1-1	TGTTCCAGCAGCGCCGGGTGGGGACAGGGGATCATGAACACTGAAGCTTTCTTT	CSSSAGWGQGIMNTEAFF